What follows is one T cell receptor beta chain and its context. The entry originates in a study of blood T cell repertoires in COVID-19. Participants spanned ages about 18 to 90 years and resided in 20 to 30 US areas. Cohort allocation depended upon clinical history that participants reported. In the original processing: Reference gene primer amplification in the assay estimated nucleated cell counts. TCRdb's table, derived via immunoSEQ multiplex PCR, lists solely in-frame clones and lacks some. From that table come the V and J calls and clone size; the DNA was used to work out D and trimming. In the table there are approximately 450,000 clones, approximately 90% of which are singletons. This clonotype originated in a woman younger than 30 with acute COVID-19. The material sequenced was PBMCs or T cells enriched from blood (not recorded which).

The DNA of the CDR3 is TGTGCCAGCAGCCCCCGGGGGGGCACAACTAATGAAAAACTGTTTTTT. This codes for CASSPRGGTTNEKLFF. V and J are TRBV7-2 and TRBJ1-4; D possibly corresponds to TRBD1 (6 bases). V dropped 5 bases and J dropped 0 bases, with 13 bases sitting between them. Germline CDR1 and CDR2: SGHTA and FQGNSA. CDR3 length: 16 amino acids.